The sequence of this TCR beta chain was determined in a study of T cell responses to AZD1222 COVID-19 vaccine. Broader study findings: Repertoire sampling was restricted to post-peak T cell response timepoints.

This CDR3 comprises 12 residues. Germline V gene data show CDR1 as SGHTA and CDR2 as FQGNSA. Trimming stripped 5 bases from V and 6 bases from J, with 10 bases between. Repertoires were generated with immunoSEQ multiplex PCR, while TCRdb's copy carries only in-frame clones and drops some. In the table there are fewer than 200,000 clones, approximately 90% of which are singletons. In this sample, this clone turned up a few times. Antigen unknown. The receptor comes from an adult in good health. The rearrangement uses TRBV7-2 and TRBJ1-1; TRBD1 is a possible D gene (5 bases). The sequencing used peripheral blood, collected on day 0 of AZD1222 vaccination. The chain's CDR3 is CASSLGVAEAFF. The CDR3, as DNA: TGTGCCAGCAGCCTAGGGGTCGCTGAAGCTTTCTTT. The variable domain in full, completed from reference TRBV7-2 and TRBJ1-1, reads GAGVSQSPSNKVTEKGKDVELRCDPISGHTALYWYRQSLGQGLEFLIYFQGNSAPDKSGLPSDRFSAERTGGSVSTLTIQRTQQEDSAVYLCASSLGVAEAFFGQGTRLTVV.